This TCR beta chain was obtained from a study of T cell changes during pregnancy in multiple sclerosis. Sequencing was performed with immunoSEQ multiplex PCR; in TCRdb, only in-frame clones are kept and a portion is missing. In the table there are about 100,000 clones, about 90% of which are singletons. The CDR3 totals 13 residues. Trimming shortened V by 3 bases and J by 6 bases, and 9 bases separated the two germline ends. Germline CDR1 is SGDLS and CDR2 is YYNGEE. The chain joins TRBV9 to TRBJ2-2; possible D gene TRBD2, 5 bases. Material: peripheral blood, obtained after pregnancy. The receptor comes from a female donor with multiple sclerosis, enrolled in a pregnancy study. CDR3 sequence reads: CASSERAAGELFF. The CDR3 DNA reads as TGTGCCAGCAGCGAGAGGGCCGCCGGGGAGCTGTTTTTT.